These 29 T cell receptor beta chains came from one sample sequenced in a study of immune evolution from preneoplasia to lung adenocarcinoma. Assay: immunoSEQ multiplex PCR; the TCRdb copy retains only in-frame clones and omits some. The sample shows more than 700 clones, 65% to 85% of them seen only once. Sequences were obtained from FFPE atypical adenomatous hyperplasia tissue from the lung. Subset of the sample: atypical adenomatous hyperplasia (AAH), lung preneoplasia. These receptors all come from a person aged 70 to 85 with lung adenocarcinoma.

The chain joins TRBV6-1 to TRBJ1-1; 7 nucleotides line up with TRBD1. Germline V gene data show CDR1 as MNHNS and CDR2 as SASEGT. V lost 4 bases, J lost 5 bases, and 7 bases stayed unmatched. The CDR3 sequence is 14 residues long. The CDR3 DNA reads TGTGCCAGCAGTGCGACAGGGCGAGGAACTGAAGCTTTCTTT. It yields the protein CASSATGRGTEAFF.

V is TRBV5-1 and J is TRBJ2-1; 13 bases align to TRBD2. This CDR3 is 16 amino acids long. V shed 4 bases, J shed 5 bases, and the junction held 6 bases outside the gene matches. Germline CDR1 and CDR2: SGHRS and YFSETQ. CDR3 coding DNA: TGCGCCAGCAGCCAAACTAGCGGGGGGGCAAACAATGAGCAGTTCTTC. Translating it yields CASSQTSGGANNEQFF.

The rearrangement links TRBV7-2 to TRBJ1-2; D is perhaps TRBD1 (5 bases). The CDR3 extends over 12 amino acids. V gave up 1 base and J gave up 7 bases, with 7 bases separating them. CDR1 is SGHTA, CDR2 FQGNSA, per germline. CDR3 in amino acids: CASSLVQGGYTF. The CDR3 coding sequence is TGTGCCAGCAGCTTAGTTCAGGGTGGCTACACCTTC.

V is TRBV5-1 and J is TRBJ2-2, with 9 bases matching TRBD2. Germline V CDR1 and CDR2: SGHRS, YFSETQ. With 0 bases clipped from V and 5 bases from J, the junction kept 2 bases outside the gene matches. The CDR3 consists of 15 residues. The CDR3 DNA follows: TGCGCCAGCAGCTTGGCCCTAGCGGGAACCGGGGAGCTGTTTTTT. As protein: CASSLALAGTGELFF.

The chain uses TRBV19 and TRBJ2-1; possibly TRBD2 for D (6 bases). CDR1 and CDR2 from the germline V gene are LNHDA and SQIVND (reference sequence). Trimming removed 4 bases at V and 8 bases at J, with 12 bases between. The CDR3 runs to 13 residues. The CDR3 DNA follows: TGTGCCAGTAGTAAAACCAGGGAGGATGAGCAGTTCTTC. It is translated as CASSKTREDEQFF. Based on the CDR3 plus reference TRBV19 and TRBJ2-1, the full variable domain is DGGITQSPKYLFRKEGQNVTLSCEQNLNHDAMYWYRQDPGQGLRLIYYSQIVNDFQKGDIAEGYSVSREKKESFPLTVTSAQKNPTAFYLCASSKTREDEQFFGPGTRLTVL.

This clone came up once. The rearrangement joins TRBV19 to TRBJ1-2; 8 bases align to TRBD1. Germline values: CDR1 LNHDA, CDR2 SQIVND (reference sequence). V shed 5 bases, J shed 2 bases, and the junction held 16 bases outside the gene matches. The CDR3 runs to 18 residues. This CDR3 is CASSANPGGRTGNYGYTF. CDR3 bases: TGTGCCAGTAGTGCGAATCCCGGGGGTAGGACAGGGAACTATGGCTACACCTTC.

V and J are TRBV10-1 and TRBJ2-7, with D maybe TRBD2 (5 bases). Trimming took off 3 bases at V and 0 bases at J, with 6 bases between the two ends. Per the germline V gene, CDR1 is WNHNN and CDR2 is SYGVQD (reference sequence). The CDR3 contains 13 residues. CDR3 DNA sequence: TGCGCCAGCAGTGATCGGGACTCCTACGAGCAGTACTTC. Amino acids: CASSDRDSYEQYF.

This clone was observed a few times. The rearrangement uses TRBV7-9 and TRBJ1-1; 9 nucleotides align to TRBD1. CDR1 is SEHNR and CDR2 is FQNEAQ in the germline V gene (reference sequence). The ends lost 5 bases at V and 6 bases at J; junction bases unmatched: 7. The CDR3 consists of 14 residues. DNA of the CDR3: TGTGCCAGCAGCCCCACGACAGGGGGGTCTGAAGCTTTCTTT. Translated, it gives CASSPTTGGSEAFF.

The chain joins TRBV9 to TRBJ2-7, with no clear D. V lost 0 bases and J lost 3, with 7 bases in between. This CDR3 is 13 amino acids long. Germline V lookup: CDR1 SGDLS, CDR2 YYNGEE. The CDR3 is CASSVVGDYEQYF. The CDR3 DNA sequence: TGTGCCAGCAGCGTAGTGGGTGACTACGAGCAGTACTTC.

The chain couples TRBV6-1 to TRBJ1-4; 7 bases fit TRBD1. CDR1 MNHNS and CDR2 SASEGT come from the germline V gene. The CDR3 sequence is 15 residues long. Losses at the gene ends were 7 bases for V and 5 bases for J; bases not matched to a gene: 10. The CDR3 reads CASKGWDSSNEKLFF. The DNA for the CDR3 is TGTGCCAGCAAGGGTTGGGACAGTAGCAATGAAAAACTGTTTTTT.

This chain connects TRBV21-1 to TRBJ2-3; TRBD1 is the table's D call and was not checked against the DNA. TRBV21-1 is given as a pseudogene. This CDR3 has 13 amino acids. The CDR3 DNA follows: TGTGCCAGCAGTGACAGGGTTCCAGATACGCAGTATTTT. This codes for CASSDRVPDTQYF.

The V and J genes are TRBV27 and TRBJ1-5; D gene ambiguous. Germline CDR1 MNHEY, CDR2 SMNVEV (reference sequence). This CDR3 comprises 15 residues. Trimming left V 6 bases short and J 4 bases short, with 16 bases between. CDR3 sequence (DNA): TGTGCCAGCAGCAACCTCGGGTCCTCTAATCAGCCCCAGCATTTT. It is translated as CASSNLGSSNQPQHF.

This clone was recorded only once. The rearrangement links TRBV7-9 to TRBJ2-1; 11 bases are a match to TRBD2. In germline, CDR1 is SEHNR, CDR2 FQNEAQ (reference sequence). V dropped 3 bases and J dropped 7; count of bases not matched to a gene: 5. The CDR3 length is 15 residues. CDR3 bases: TGTGCCAGCAGCTTCTCTAGCGGGAGGTTAAATGAGCAGTTCTTC. Its protein is CASSFSSGRLNEQFF.

This chain links TRBV4-1 with TRBJ2-1; possibly TRBD1 for D (6 bases). V was cut by 4 bases and J by 2 bases, with 15 bases left in between. The CDR3 consists of 16 residues. Germline V gene data show CDR1 as MGHRA and CDR2 as YSYEKL. The DNA of the CDR3 is TGCGCCAGCAGCCCTGGACAGACAACAGCCTACAATGAGCAGTTCTTC. This sequence encodes CASSPGQTTAYNEQFF.

The chain uses TRBV18 and TRBJ2-4, with 8 bases lining up with TRBD1. V was clipped by 6 bases and J by 1 base; unmatched bases: 11. The V gene's germline CDR1 is KGHSH and CDR2 LQKENI. The length of the CDR3 is 17 residues. In DNA form, the CDR3 reads TGTGCCAGCTCGGCGGACAGGGATGGGTGGGCCAAAAACATTCAGTACTTC. Translating it yields CASSADRDGWAKNIQYF.

J is TRBJ1-5 and V is TRBV6-5; D gene uncertain. Germline V lookup: CDR1 MNHEY, CDR2 SVGAGI. V lost 5 bases, J lost 0 bases, and 11 bases lay in between. This CDR3 is built from 15 residues. The CDR3 spells CASSPRRGSNQPQHF. CDR3 DNA sequence: TGTGCCAGCAGTCCCCGACGGGGTAGCAATCAGCCCCAGCATTTT.

V is TRBV4-1 and J is TRBJ2-7; 11 bases are shared with TRBD1. J gave up 4 bases and V 2 bases, and 4 bases lay outside the gene matches. Germline loops: CDR1 MGHRA, CDR2 YSYEKL. The CDR3 spans 15 residues. CDR3 bases: TGCGCCAGCAGCCAAACCGGGACAGGGGGATACGAGCAGTACTTC. It translates to CASSQTGTGGYEQYF.

CDR3 region: CASSSRGQGASETQYF. CDR3 in DNA: TGTGCCAGCAGCTCCCGCGGGCAGGGGGCATCCGAGACCCAGTACTTC. The chain combines TRBV7-6 with TRBJ2-5, with TRBD1 matching over 8 bases. Trimming took 4 bases from V and 5 from J; bases not matched to a gene: 12. Per the germline V gene, CDR1 is SGHVS and CDR2 is FNYEAQ. This CDR3 has 16 residues.

The rearrangement joins TRBV2 to TRBJ1-1; D is undetermined. Per germline, CDR1 SNHLY and CDR2 FYNNEI. The CDR3 runs 17 residues. Trimming removed 0 bases from V and 4 bases from J, with 18 bases in between. CDR3 sequence: CASSEAMGGRGGTEAFF. In nucleotides, the CDR3 is TGTGCCAGCAGTGAAGCAATGGGCGGTAGAGGTGGCACTGAAGCTTTCTTT.

The chain uses TRBV5-1 and TRBJ2-7; 7 positions match TRBD2. Germline CDR1 is SGHRS and CDR2 is YFSETQ. The CDR3 sequence is 16 residues long. Trimming took 4 bases from V and 3 from J; bases not matched to a gene: 13. The chain's CDR3 is CASSPVSGRRGYEQYF. DNA of the CDR3: TGCGCCAGCAGCCCGGTTAGCGGGCGGAGAGGCTACGAGCAGTACTTC. Using reference TRBV5-1 and TRBJ2-7 for the parts outside the CDR3, the full variable domain is KAGVTQTPRYLIKTRGQQVTLSCSPISGHRSVSWYQQTPGQGLQFLFEYFSETQRNKGNFPGRFSGRQFSNSRSEMNVSTLELGDSALYLCASSPVSGRRGYEQYFGPGTRLTVT.

The chain joins TRBV9 to TRBJ1-2; 11 nucleotides line up with TRBD1. From germline, CDR1 is SGDLS and CDR2 YYNGEE. V lost 4 bases to trimming and J lost 5 bases; unmatched junction nucleotides: 4. The CDR3 is made up of 14 amino acids. The CDR3 here is CASSPDRGLYGYTF. CDR3 bases: TGTGCCAGCAGCCCGGACAGGGGGCTATATGGCTACACCTTC.

The chain recombines TRBV7-7 with TRBJ2-6, with D unresolved. With 3 bases removed from V and 5 bases from J, the gap between germline ends came to 20 bases. CDR3 length: 18 amino acids. Germline V gene lookup returns CDR1 SSHAT and CDR2 FNYEAQ (reference sequence). The CDR3 loop reads CASSLTRVPQSRANVLTF. CDR3 DNA: TGTGCCAGCAGCTTGACGAGAGTGCCACAAAGTCGGGCCAACGTCCTGACTTTC.

J is TRBJ2-1 and V is TRBV19, with 7 bases fitting TRBD2. In germline, CDR1 is LNHDA, CDR2 SQIVND (reference sequence). This CDR3 is built from 16 residues. V was clipped by 5 bases and J by 3 bases; unmatched bases: 10. The CDR3 DNA follows: TGTGCCAGTAGTCCCCCTACTCGCGGGGGCTACAATGAGCAGTTCTTC. Translating it yields CASSPPTRGGYNEQFF.

V gene TRBV27 combines with J gene TRBJ2-5; D unclear. Trimming removed 2 bases from V and 1 base from J, with 11 bases in between. The CDR3 totals 15 residues. CDR1 MNHEY and CDR2 SMNVEV come from the germline V gene (reference sequence). CDR3 amino acids: CASSLTASPQETQYF. In DNA form, the CDR3 reads TGTGCCAGCAGTTTAACGGCGTCACCCCAAGAGACCCAGTACTTC.

There are a few counts of this clone. V gene TRBV11-2 combines with J gene TRBJ1-1; D might be TRBD1 (5 bases). Germline CDR1 reads SGHAT; CDR2 reads FQNNGV. The CDR3 covers 13 residues. V lost 5 bases and J lost 1, with 8 bases in between. CDR3: CASSRGPNTEAFF. The CDR3, as DNA: TGTGCCAGCAGCCGGGGACCGAACACTGAAGCTTTCTTT.

The chain uses TRBV5-8 and TRBJ1-2; D is possibly TRBD1 (5 bases). From germline, CDR1 is SGHTS and CDR2 YDEGEE. Trimming pared 0 bases from V and 8 bases from J, leaving 14 bases between. There are 14 residues in the CDR3. CDR3 in DNA: TGTGCCAGCAGCTTGGCCATAGGGGTTAAAGGCTACACCTTC. This encodes CASSLAIGVKGYTF.

This clone was counted only a few times. This chain uses TRBV6-5 with TRBJ1-5; the D is unclear. The germline V gene encodes CDR1 MNHEY and CDR2 SVGAGI. This CDR3 is built from 11 residues. V was trimmed by 8 bases and J by 2 bases, leaving 4 bases between them. The CDR3 reads CASGGNQPQHF. In DNA, the CDR3 is TGTGCCAGCGGAGGCAATCAGCCCCAGCATTTT.

V gene TRBV29-1 combines with J gene TRBJ2-3, with D possibly matching TRBD2 (6 bases). CDR1 and CDR2 (germline): SQVTM, ANQGSEA. The CDR3 has 16 amino acids. Trimming took off 1 base at V and 0 bases at J, with 14 bases between the two ends. CDR3 protein: CSVEGGAGTSTDTQYF. CDR3 coding DNA: TGCAGCGTTGAAGGTGGCGCGGGAACTAGCACAGATACGCAGTATTTT.

This sequence joins TRBV2 and TRBJ2-2; D assignment may be TRBD1 or TRBD2 (6 bases each). Germline V gene sequence: CDR1 SNHLY, CDR2 FYNNEI. The ends were cut back, 5 bases at V and 8 bases at J, with 12 bases in the middle. This CDR3 is built from 13 residues. The CDR3: CASSLQGGGELFF. DNA of the CDR3: TGTGCCAGCAGTTTACAGGGAGGTGGGGAGCTGTTTTTT.